Reported below is one T cell receptor beta chain. The antigen is unknown. This sample is part of a study of T cell repertoires in cytomegalovirus infection. Study results and limitations: Carriers of CMV and the relevant HLA type were discriminated by public TCR beta frequency.

Trimming removed 0 bases at V and 8 bases at J, with 10 bases between. CDR3 length: 13 residues. Germline V gene sequence: CDR1 LGHNA, CDR2 YSLEER. TCRdb independently ran MiXCR on the reads; one entry per CDR3 protein. The data contain more than 85,000 distinct CDR3 sequences, approximately 15% of them singletons. The V gene is TRBV4-3, the J gene TRBJ1-1; D call uncertain. Sequencing used PBMCs. The sequence derives from a human donor in good health (CMV status not recorded). Some clones in this sample may be carry-over from other donors' samples. The CDR3 DNA reads as TGCGCCAGCAGCCAAGATTGGAAGAGGGAAGCTTTCTTT. It yields the protein CASSQDWKREAFF.